This T cell receptor beta chain was sequenced for a study of control samples from healthy donors and cancer patients. Profiled with immunoSEQ multiplex PCR; TCRdb holds only in-frame clones, not every one. The sample shows 200,000 to 250,000 clones, just under 95% of them seen only once. Trimming took 7 bases from V and 2 from J, leaving 8 bases between them. CDR3 size: 12 residues. CDR1 is MNHNY and CDR2 is SVGAGI in the germline V gene (reference sequence). The sequenced material came from blood. The source is a man between 45 and 60 years old in good health. The rearrangement uses TRBV6-6 and TRBJ1-2, with D unresolved. The CDR3 DNA follows: TGTGCCAGCACAGAGAGGAACTATGGCTACACCTTC. This gives the protein CASTERNYGYTF.